These 22 T cell receptor beta chains originate from one sample sequenced in a study of blood T cell repertoires in COVID-19. The assay was immunoSEQ multiplex PCR, and TCRdb's table has in-frame clones only and misses some. The repertoire holds approximately 100,000 clones, with approximately 84% as singletons. The sequenced sample consisted of peripheral blood. These TCRs come from a man aged 60 to 75 with acute or convalescent COVID-19.

The V gene is TRBV4-3, the J gene TRBJ1-6, with D unclear. The V end was cut by 0 bases, the J end by 6 bases, with 9 bases between. The CDR3 covers 15 residues. Per germline, CDR1 LGHNA and CDR2 YSLEER. CDR3 bases: TGCGCCAGCAGCCAAGATTTCAGAAGTAATTCACCCCTCCACTTT. It specifies CASSQDFRSNSPLHF.

This chain links TRBV27 with TRBJ1-5, with a possible D match to TRBD1 (5 bases). CDR1 MNHEY and CDR2 SMNVEV come from the germline V gene (reference sequence). The CDR3 runs to 16 residues. Trimming cost V 2 bases and J 1 base, with 12 bases left between them. CDR3: CASSLRAGLSNQPQHF. Here the CDR3 DNA reads TGTGCCAGCAGTTTACGGGCAGGGCTAAGCAATCAGCCCCAGCATTTT.

The rearrangement links TRBV30 to TRBJ1-1; D call uncertain. In germline, CDR1 is GTSNPN, CDR2 SVGIG (reference sequence). The V end lost 0 bases, the J end lost 3 bases, and 5 bases lay between the germline ends. The length of the CDR3 is 12 residues. The CDR3 nucleotides read TGTGCCTGGAGTGTAGCGTACACTGAAGCTTTCTTT. Translation: CAWSVAYTEAFF.

The CDR3 nucleotides read TGTGCCACCAGCAGAACCACAGGGTACGGTGGAAACACCATATATTTT. Its protein is CATSRTTGYGGNTIYF. V gene TRBV15 combines with J gene TRBJ1-3, with D possibly matching TRBD1 (6 bases). This CDR3 comprises 16 residues. Per the germline V gene, CDR1 is LNHNV and CDR2 is YYDKDF (reference sequence). Deletions cut 2 bases from V and 3 bases from J, with 14 bases between.

The CDR3, as DNA: TGCGCCAGCAGCTTGGAAGGGCAGGGGGACCCCTACGAGCAGTACTTC. Protein: CASSLEGQGDPYEQYF. The chain has TRBV5-1 and TRBJ2-7, with TRBD1 matching over 7 bases. Looked up from germline, CDR1 is SGHRS and CDR2 is YFSETQ. CDR3 length: 16 amino acids. V trimming: 0 bases; J trimming: 2 bases; junction bases outside the gene matches: 8.

The chain recombines TRBV6-1 with TRBJ1-3; D is possibly TRBD1 (5 bases). Germline CDR1 MNHNS, CDR2 SASEGT. The CDR3 consists of 15 residues. Trimming pared 2 bases from V and 0 bases from J, leaving 8 bases between. CDR3 nucleotides: TGTGCCAGCAGTGAATGGGGCCCCTCTGGAAACACCATATATTTT. Encoded protein: CASSEWGPSGNTIYF.

The chain links TRBV10-2 to TRBJ2-1, with TRBD2 matching over 7 bases. The CDR3 has 11 residues. Germline V gene lookup returns CDR1 WSHSY and CDR2 SAAADI. Losses at the gene ends were 3 bases for V and 12 bases for J; bases not matched to a gene: 2. As DNA, the CDR3 is TGCGCCAGCAGTGATGGGGGGGTGCAGTTCTTC. The encoded protein is CASSDGGVQFF.

V usage is TRBV19 and J usage is TRBJ2-7, with TRBD1 as a possible D gene (5 bases). The CDR3 runs to 12 residues. The germline CDR1 and CDR2 sequences are LNHDA and SQIVND (reference sequence). V was cut by 6 bases and J by 5 bases, with 11 bases left in between. The CDR3 DNA follows: TGTGCCAGTAGGGGATGGGGCGACGAGCAGTACTTC. Protein sequence: CASRGWGDEQYF.

The genes are TRBV30 and TRBJ1-2; D not certain. The CDR3 is 13 residues long. Per the germline V gene, CDR1 is GTSNPN and CDR2 is SVGIG (reference sequence). V was shortened by 1 base and J by 7 bases, with 13 bases between the two germline ends. The CDR3 nucleotides read TGTGCCTGGAGTGCCTCTTCTTATTTTGGCTACACCTTC. Protein product: CAWSASSYFGYTF. Based on the CDR3 plus reference TRBV30 and TRBJ1-2, the full variable domain is SQTIHQWPATLVQPVGSPLSLECTVEGTSNPNLYWYRQAAGRGLQLLFYSVGIGQISSEVPQNLSASRPQDRQFILSSKKLLLSDSGFYLCAWSASSYFGYTFGSGTRLTVV.

The rearrangement links TRBV7-2 to TRBJ1-2, with 9 bases that match TRBD1. CDR1 and CDR2 from the germline V gene are SGHTA and FQGNSA. J lost 5 bases, V lost 5 bases, and 6 bases had no gene match. The length of the CDR3 is 14 residues. The chain's CDR3 is CASSPRQGDYGYTF. The CDR3 DNA reads as TGTGCCAGCAGCCCGAGACAGGGGGATTATGGCTACACCTTC.

The chain is built from TRBV11-3 and TRBJ2-3; 7 nucleotides agree with TRBD1. The CDR3 is made up of 14 amino acids. Germline CDR1 is SGHNT and CDR2 is YENEEA. Trimming took 3 bases from V and 1 from J; bases not matched to a gene: 1. The CDR3 protein is CASSLDRRTDTQYF. In DNA form, the CDR3 reads TGTGCCAGCAGCTTGGACAGGCGCACAGATACGCAGTATTTT.

The CDR3 DNA is TGTGCCAGTAGTCCGCTCTCCGGGACAGTTAACAATGAGCAGTTCTTC. Its protein product is CASSPLSGTVNNEQFF. V gene TRBV19 combines with J gene TRBJ2-1, with 7 positions matching TRBD1. CDR1 LNHDA and CDR2 SQIVND come from the germline V gene (reference sequence). The CDR3 runs to 16 residues. Germline trimming cut 5 bases from V and 5 bases from J; bases unmatched to any gene: 12.

V is TRBV11-1 and J is TRBJ2-7; TRBD1 matches 7 bases. The CDR3 has 16 amino acids. Per the germline V gene, CDR1 is SGHAT and CDR2 is FQDESV (reference sequence). Trimming took 5 bases from V and 5 from J; bases not matched to a gene: 15. CDR3 DNA: TGTGCCAGCAGCCTCCAAAGTCGACAGGGCCGAAACGAGCAGTACTTC. The encoded protein is CASSLQSRQGRNEQYF.

V and J are TRBV7-9 and TRBJ2-7; TRBD1 matches at 8 bases. The CDR3 length is 15 residues. Germline V gene data show CDR1 as SEHNR and CDR2 as FQNEAQ (reference sequence). V lost 4 bases, J lost 4 bases, and 9 bases stayed unmatched. Here the CDR3 DNA reads TGTGCCAGCAGCTCCGACAGGGGAAGGACGTACGAGCAGTACTTC. Protein sequence: CASSSDRGRTYEQYF.

The chain uses TRBV19 and TRBJ1-2, with 9 bases aligning to TRBD1. The CDR3 covers 14 residues. V lost 7 bases to trimming and J lost 8 bases; unmatched junction nucleotides: 11. CDR1 and CDR2 (germline): LNHDA, SQIVND (reference sequence). CDR3 nucleotides: TGTGCCAGTAACCTAAAAAGGGACAGGGAAGGCTACACCTTC. It codes for CASNLKRDREGYTF. Together with reference TRBV19 and TRBJ1-2, the CDR3 gives the full variable domain: DGGITQSPKYLFRKEGQNVTLSCEQNLNHDAMYWYRQDPGQGLRLIYYSQIVNDFQKGDIAEGYSVSREKKESFPLTVTSAQKNPTAFYLCASNLKRDREGYTFGSGTRLTVV.

J is TRBJ2-3 and V is TRBV4-3; D may be TRBD2 (5 bases). The CDR3 runs to 16 residues. With 1 base removed from V and 2 bases from J, the gap between germline ends came to 13 bases. The germline V gene encodes CDR1 LGHNA and CDR2 YSLEER. CDR3 DNA: TGCGCCAGCAGCCAAGGGTGGGCAGGACTCACAGATACGCAGTATTTT. The encoded protein is CASSQGWAGLTDTQYF.

This clone showed up just once. The chain recombines TRBV2 with TRBJ2-1; the D is unclear. Germline CDR1 reads SNHLY; CDR2 reads FYNNEI. This CDR3 has 12 amino acids. Trimming took 2 bases from V and 8 from J, leaving 7 bases between them. DNA for the CDR3: TGTGCCAGCAGTGAACTGGGCTATGAGCAGTTCTTC. It translates to CASSELGYEQFF.

The chain combines TRBV2 with TRBJ1-6; D perhaps matches TRBD1 (6 bases). Trimming cost V 5 bases and J 3 bases, with 11 bases left between them. The CDR3 is made up of 15 amino acids. Germline V gene data show CDR1 as SNHLY and CDR2 as FYNNEI. CDR3: CASSPQGSYNSPLHF. The CDR3 DNA follows: TGTGCCAGCAGTCCACAGGGCAGCTATAATTCACCCCTCCACTTT.

The chain employs TRBV2 and TRBJ1-6, with D tentatively TRBD1 (5 bases). Trimming took off 2 bases at V and 3 bases at J, with 8 bases between the two ends. The CDR3 has 15 residues. CDR1 and CDR2 (germline): SNHLY, FYNNEI. CDR3: CASSEPRDYNSPLHF. CDR3 nucleotides: TGTGCCAGCAGTGAACCCAGGGACTATAATTCACCCCTCCACTTT.

This chain uses TRBV10-3 with TRBJ1-3; unclear D gene. The CDR3 spans 13 residues. V was cut by 8 bases and J by 0 bases, with 8 bases left in between. The germline V gene has CDR1 ENHRY and CDR2 SYGVKD. CDR3 bases: TGTGCCATCGGGCATAGCTCTGGAAACACCATATATTTT. It yields the protein CAIGHSSGNTIYF.

This clone was detected only a few times. V is TRBV6-1 and J is TRBJ1-3; no clear D gene. This CDR3 is 15 amino acids long. Per the germline V gene, CDR1 is MNHNS and CDR2 is SASEGT. The ends were cut back, 2 bases at V and 0 bases at J, with 8 bases in the middle. CDR3 bases: TGTGCCAGCAGTGAACCCCTCCTCTCTGGAAACACCATATATTTT. This codes for CASSEPLLSGNTIYF.

V is TRBV11-3 and J is TRBJ1-2; D may be TRBD1 (6 bases). CDR1 is SGHNT and CDR2 is YENEEA in the germline V gene. The CDR3 loop spans 13 amino acids. The germline V and J ends were trimmed by 5 bases and 6 bases, with 13 bases remaining between them. CDR3 sequence: CASSRQDSDGYTF. The CDR3 DNA follows: TGTGCCAGCAGCCGACAGGACTCAGATGGCTACACCTTC.